Presented here are 15 T cell receptor beta chains from one specimen sequenced in a study of neurological immune-mediated disorders. Regarding time point: technical triplicate 1. TCRdb reprocessed the 5' RACE reads via MiXCR and lists one record per CDR3 protein. The table shows about 24,000 distinct CDR3 sequences, with over 10% occurring only once. The specimen sequenced was CD4+ T cells from blood. These receptors were collected from a female donor with HTLV-1-associated myelopathy (HAM/TSP).

On this clonotype itself: One junction end disagrees with the germline gene, perhaps due to a read error. This chain uses TRBV2 with TRBJ2-7; D is perhaps TRBD1 (6 bases). This CDR3 comprises 15 residues. Germline assignment: CDR1 SNHLY and CDR2 FYNNEI. CDR3: CASRERTVKSYEQYF. The CDR3 region has the DNA TGTGCCAGCAGGGAACGGACAGTGAAAAGCTACGAGCAATACTTC. The whole variable domain, filled in from reference TRBV2 and TRBJ2-7, reads EPEVTQTPSHQVTQMGQEVILRCVPISNHLYFYWYRQILGQKVEFLVSFYNNEISEKSEIFDDQFSVERPDGSNFTLKIRSTKLEDSAMYFCASRERTVKSYEQYFGPGTRLTVT.

This clonotype was seen many times. The J gene is TRBJ2-7, the V gene TRBV7-6; D is uncertain. CDR1 and CDR2 (germline): SGHVS, FNYEAQ. The CDR3 contains 14 residues. Trimming pared 5 bases from V and 2 bases from J, leaving 13 bases between. CDR3 DNA: TGTGCCAGCAGCCCCATTTCGAGCGCCTACGAGCAGTACTTC. Encoded protein: CASSPISSAYEQYF.

In this sample, this clonotype turned up many times. V usage is TRBV12-3 or TRBV12-4 and J usage is TRBJ2-2; D is uncertain. V shed 6 bases and J shed 6 bases, with 11 bases lying between them. This CDR3 has 13 amino acids. The CDR3, as DNA: TGTGCCAGCAGCCCCTTTGAAGCCGGGGAGCTGTTTTTT. Translation gives CASSPFEAGELFF.

This clonotype qualifies as medium-sized (0.01 to 0.1%). The V call is TRBV28, the J call TRBJ2-2; the match to TRBD2 covers 10 bases. J was trimmed by 1 base and V by 5 bases; bases with no gene match: 1. The CDR3 sequence is 15 residues long. In germline, CDR1 is MDHEN, CDR2 SYDVKM. CDR3 in amino acids: CASSLAGVNTGELFF. The CDR3 region has the DNA TGTGCCAGCAGTCTAGCGGGAGTGAACACCGGGGAGCTGTTTTTT.

This clonotype was seen many times. This rearrangement joins TRBV7-2 to TRBJ2-2; D might be TRBD1 (6 bases). Germline CDR1 is SGHTA and CDR2 is FQGNSA. CDR3 length: 14 amino acids. V lost 4 bases and J 6 bases, leaving 12 bases between the germline ends. CDR3 amino acids: CASSSTGWAGELFF. The CDR3 DNA follows: TGTGCCAGCAGCTCGACAGGTTGGGCCGGGGAGCTGTTTTTT.

The rearrangement uses TRBV25-1 and TRBJ2-2; D is uncertain. Trimming cost V 4 bases and J 5 bases, with 8 bases left between them. This CDR3 comprises 13 residues. Germline lookup yields CDR1 MGHDK and CDR2 SYGVNS. The CDR3 coding sequence is TGTGCCAGCAGTGTACGGGTAACCGGGGAGCTGTTTTTT. It specifies CASSVRVTGELFF.

This clonotype was picked up many times. This rearrangement joins TRBV20-1 to TRBJ2-2; 9 bases fit TRBD1. CDR3 length: 15 amino acids. V was pared by 0 bases and J by 3 bases, with 2 bases of the junction left unmatched. Per germline, CDR1 DFQATT and CDR2 SNEGSKA (reference sequence). CDR3 amino acids: CSARDGQGYTGELFF. The CDR3 nucleotides read TGCAGTGCTAGAGATGGACAGGGGTACACCGGGGAGCTGTTTTTT.

This clonotype was counted at least ten times. V usage is TRBV30 and J usage is TRBJ1-1; no firm D call. Trimming removed 3 bases from V and 1 base from J, with 3 bases in between. The CDR3 sequence is 11 residues long. Germline values: CDR1 GTSNPN, CDR2 SVGIG (reference sequence). CDR3 sequence (DNA): TGTGCCTGGAGGGGGAACACTGAAGCTTTCTTT. The encoded protein is CAWRGNTEAFF.

This clonotype was observed at least ten times. The V and J genes are TRBV14 and TRBJ2-1; 8 positions match TRBD2. V gave up 4 bases and J gave up 1 base; unmatched junction bases: 9. CDR1 is SGHDN and CDR2 is FVKESK in the germline V gene. The CDR3 length is 17 residues. The CDR3 loop is CASSPGIAGLSYNEQFF. CDR3 sequence (DNA): TGTGCCAGCAGCCCTGGAATAGCGGGACTGTCCTACAATGAGCAGTTCTTC.

This chain uses TRBV29-1 with TRBJ2-7; D uncertain. The V and J ends lost 6 bases and 4 bases respectively, with 19 bases between them. CDR1 is SQVTM, CDR2 ANQGSEA, per germline. This CDR3 spans 14 amino acids. The CDR3 loop is CSVRGGKGPYEQYF. CDR3 nucleotide sequence: TGCAGCGTCCGAGGCGGAAAGGGTCCATACGAGCAGTACTTC.

This clonotype was seen repeatedly, ten times or more. The chain employs TRBV6-4 and TRBJ2-1; D remains ambiguous. The CDR3 totals 11 residues. The germline CDR1 and CDR2 sequences are MRHNA and SNTAGT. Deletions cut 7 bases from V and 6 bases from J, with 7 bases between. The CDR3 DNA follows: TGTGCCAGCATGAACGGCAATGAGCAGTTCTTC. It translates to CASMNGNEQFF.

The sample holds many counts of this clonotype. The rearrangement joins TRBV20-1 to TRBJ2-1; D remains ambiguous. In germline, CDR1 is DFQATT, CDR2 SNEGSKA (reference sequence). This CDR3 is 12 amino acids long. Between the trimmed V and J ends, which lost 4 bases and 0 bases, there was a span of 4 bases. The CDR3 DNA reads as TGCAGTGCTACGATCTCCTACAATGAGCAGTTCTTC. This codes for CSATISYNEQFF.

This clonotype has a count of ten or more. The junction departs from germline at one end; a sequencing error may be responsible. The chain combines TRBV20-1 with TRBJ2-2, with D perhaps TRBD2 (7 bases). CDR3 size: 15 residues. Germline CDR1 reads DFQATT; CDR2 reads SNEGSKA (reference sequence). Here the CDR3 DNA reads TGCAGTGCTAGTCCCGAGGGGGGGAACGCCGGGGAGCTGTTTTTT. Its protein product is CSASPEGGNAGELFF.

The chain couples TRBV7-2 to TRBJ2-7; D is unresolved. Per the germline V gene, CDR1 is SGHTA and CDR2 is FQGNSA. Deletions cut 1 base from V and 4 bases from J, with 5 bases between. The CDR3 contains 12 residues. The CDR3 loop is CASSLGSYEQYF. Here the CDR3 DNA reads TGTGCCAGCAGCTTAGGCTCATACGAGCAGTACTTC.

This clonotype was observed many times. The V and J genes are TRBV20-1 and TRBJ1-1; possible D gene TRBD1, 5 bases. The CDR3 sequence is 12 residues long. The V end lost 0 bases, the J end lost 5 bases, and 7 bases lay between the germline ends. Germline-derived CDR1 and CDR2 are DFQATT and SNEGSKA (reference sequence). The CDR3 DNA sequence: TGCAGTGCTAGAGATCCAGGGACTGAAGCTTTCTTT. Translating gives CSARDPGTEAFF.